This T cell receptor (beta chain) was sequenced during a study of blood T cell repertoires in COVID-19. Study overall: The origin of the acute and convalescent COVID-19 samples was the United States, Italy and Spain.

The method was immunoSEQ multiplex PCR; TCRdb's version includes in-frame clones alone and lacks a portion of them. Among roughly 180,000 clones, around 83% were seen once, and the ten largest hold 5.4%. Patients of the Seattle cohort, enrolled during active infection, were followed longitudinally. Germline-derived CDR1 and CDR2 are LGHDT and YNNKEL (reference sequence). This CDR3 has 12 amino acids. V gave up 4 bases and J gave up 9 bases; unmatched junction bases: 6. This TCR was recovered from a woman aged 50 to 65 with COVID-19, enrolled during active disease. Source material: peripheral blood. This chain links TRBV3-1 (or the pseudogene TRBV3-2) with TRBJ2-7; 7 bases agree with TRBD1. The CDR3 DNA follows: TGTGCCAGCAGCCCGTCGGGACAGCCGCAGTACTTC. It is translated as CASSPSGQPQYF.